The T cell receptor (beta chain) described here comes from a study of blood T cell repertoires in COVID-19. As for the study in general: The samples span acute and convalescent COVID-19 from the United States, Italy and Spain.

There are 13 residues in the CDR3. Trimming removed 8 bases from V and 4 bases from J, with 14 bases in between. Germline-derived CDR1 and CDR2 are SGHVS and FQNEAQ. Authors' methods: Reference gene primer amplification in the assay estimated nucleated cell counts. Sequenced by immunoSEQ multiplex PCR; TCRdb stores in-frame clones only, minus some. Clone size and the V and J calls come from that table; the DNA yielded D and trimming. The sample includes just over 95,000 clones, around 76% of them seen just once. The TCR originated in an elderly man with acute or convalescent COVID-19. The specimen sequenced was peripheral blood. The gene calls are TRBV7-8 and TRBJ1-1; perhaps TRBD1 as D (6 bases). The chain's CDR3 is CASQQGLFTEAFF. The CDR3, as DNA: TGTGCCAGCCAACAGGGCTTATTCACTGAAGCTTTCTTT. Supplemented by reference TRBV7-8 and TRBJ1-1, the full variable domain reads GAGVSQSPRYKVAKRGQDVALRCDPISGHVSLFWYQQALGQGPEFLTYFQNEAQLDKSGLPSDRFFAERPEGSVSTLKIQRTQQEDSAVYLCASQQGLFTEAFFGQGTRLTVV.